Here is one T cell receptor (beta chain) with its context. Antigen: not known. This specimen belongs to a study of T cell responses to AZD1222 COVID-19 vaccine. The overall study: Second-dose schedules of about 4 or about 12 weeks were combined.

Findings and caveats of the study: The breadth and depth of Spike-specific TCRs increased once two AZD1222 doses had been given. Samples come after the peak T cell response, not at day 14. White British ancestry dominated among donors, who included more females, and clonal diversity was possibly underestimated.

V was trimmed by 6 bases and J by 8 bases, leaving 10 bases between them. The CDR3 runs to 11 residues. The V gene's germline CDR1 is MDHEN and CDR2 SYDVKM. The data were produced by immunoSEQ multiplex PCR, yet TCRdb's version contains in-frame clones alone and is incomplete. The sample lists 110,000 to 150,000 clones, over 85% occurring once. V is TRBV28 and J is TRBJ1-2, with D tentatively TRBD1 (5 bases). This clonotype was obtained from an adult in good health. The sample in question was peripheral blood, obtained on day 0 of AZD1222 vaccination. As DNA, the CDR3 is TGTGCCAGCAGGACTCCAGGGGGCTACACCTTC. The encoded protein is CASRTPGGYTF.